A selection of T cell receptor beta chains follows, all from one sample in a study of Graves' ophthalmopathy and Graves' hyperthyroidism. One entry per CDR3 protein, called by TCRdb with MiXCR from the multiplex PCR reads. The table shows approximately 50,000 distinct CDR3 sequences, with 50% to 65% occurring only once. The sequenced material came from peripheral blood. The source is an adult man with Graves' ophthalmopathy. The CDR3 runs from the conserved cysteine through the conserved F or W. A D gene is named only where the DNA matches it firmly. Size tells how often a clone was seen (once, few, many) or the class of an expanded clone, and some rows leave it out.

v_call,clone_size,d_call,j_call,cdr3_aa,cdr3_nt
TRBV11-2,.,.,TRBJ2-7,CASSSSVEQYF,TGTGCCAGCAGCTCCTCCGTGGAGCAGTACTTC
TRBV7-2,.,.,TRBJ1-4,CASTAFPGENEKLFF,TGTGCCAGCACCGCCTTTCCAGGGGAGAATGAAAAACTGTTTTTT
TRBV10-3,few,.,TRBJ2-5,CAIRSSDQETQYF,TGTGCCATCCGCTCTAGCGACCAAGAGACCCAGTACTTC
TRBV24-1,.,TRBD1,TRBJ1-2,CATSETGQGYGYTF,TGTGCCACCAGTGAGACGGGACAGGGGTATGGCTACACCTTC
TRBV7-2,.,.,TRBJ2-1,CASSFILSSSYNEQFF,TGTGCCAGCAGCTTTATCCTCAGCTCCTCCTACAATGAGCAGTTCTTC
TRBV29-1,.,.,TRBJ2-1,CSVEGYNEQFF,TGCAGCGTTGAAGGCTACAATGAGCAGTTCTTC
TRBV7-2,many,TRBD2,TRBJ2-7,CASSLAASGRYYEQYF,TGTGCCAGCAGCTTAGCCGCTAGCGGGCGATACTACGAGCAGTACTTC
TRBV12-3/TRBV12-4,many,.,TRBJ2-2,CASSLYGAAGELFF,TGTGCCAGCAGTTTATACGGGGCGGCCGGGGAGCTGTTTTTT
TRBV20-1,.,.,TRBJ1-5,CSVRGKGNQPQHF,TGCAGCGTAAGGGGAAAGGGCAATCAGCCCCAGCATTTT
TRBV7-9,many,TRBD2,TRBJ2-1,CASSLDASGGVSQFF,TGTGCCAGCAGCTTAGACGCCAGCGGGGGGGTTTCGCAGTTCTTC
TRBV19,many,.,TRBJ2-7,CASSIDLGGYEQYF,TGTGCCAGTAGTATAGATCTTGGGGGCTACGAGCAGTACTTC
TRBV20-1,.,TRBD2,TRBJ2-7,CSAKSGLAGTEQYF,TGCAGTGCTAAATCGGGACTAGCGGGGACCGAGCAGTACTTC
TRBV12-3/TRBV12-4,.,.,TRBJ2-2,CASRPDYTGELFF,TGTGCCAGCAGACCCGACTACACCGGGGAGCTGTTTTTT
TRBV5-8,many,.,TRBJ1-2,CASSLLVSRGDYGYTF,TGTGCCAGCAGCTTGTTGGTTTCCAGGGGAGATTATGGCTACACCTTC
TRBV6-4,once,.,TRBJ2-3,CASSDSSRTVDTQYF,TGTGCCAGCAGTGACTCGTCTCGTACCGTAGATACGCAGTATTTT
TRBV20-1,.,TRBD2,TRBJ2-1,CSADGLAGGPVGYNEQFF,TGCAGTGCCGACGGACTAGCGGGAGGGCCGGTAGGCTACAATGAGCAGTTCTTC
TRBV10-1,.,.,TRBJ1-1,CASSSREVDEAFF,TGCGCCAGCAGTTCTCGCGAGGTAGATGAAGCTTTCTTT
TRBV24-1,many,TRBD2,TRBJ2-3,CATSDPTSGGPPDTQYF,TGTGCCACCAGTGATCCGACTAGCGGGGGGCCGCCAGATACGCAGTATTTT
TRBV6-4,.,TRBD2,TRBJ2-7,CASSDSTSGNYEQYF,TGTGCCAGCAGTGACTCGACTAGCGGGAACTACGAGCAGTACTTC
TRBV7-3,.,.,TRBJ2-1,CASSLAGLVNTEQFF,TGTGCCAGCAGCTTAGCGGGTTTGGTGAACACTGAGCAGTTCTTC
TRBV9,.,TRBD1,TRBJ2-5,CASSVVSGTGQETQYF,TGTGCCAGCAGCGTAGTATCCGGGACAGGGCAAGAGACCCAGTACTTC
TRBV11-1,.,.,TRBJ2-7,CASKWDFSYEQYF,TGTGCCAGTAAATGGGACTTCTCCTACGAGCAGTACTTC
TRBV9,medium-sized,TRBD1,TRBJ1-5,CASSTLEGQANCCNQPQHF,TGTGCCAGCAGCACATTAGAAGGACAGGCTAATTGCTGCAATCAGCCCCAGCATTTT
TRBV19,.,TRBD1,TRBJ1-3,CAGTQGAANTIYF,TGTGCCGGTACCCAGGGGGCTGCAAACACCATATATTTT
TRBV2,.,TRBD1,TRBJ1-1,CASSEGQGNTEAFF,TGTGCCAGCAGTGAAGGACAGGGAAACACTGAAGCTTTCTTT
TRBV12-3/TRBV12-4,many,.,TRBJ1-1,CASSLGGMNTEAFF,TGTGCCAGCAGTTTAGGGGGAATGAACACTGAAGCTTTCTTT
TRBV5-6,many,.,TRBJ1-1,CASSLNTEAFF,TGTGCCAGCAGCTTAAACACTGAAGCTTTCTTT
TRBV29-1,.,.,TRBJ2-3,CSVDRGGNEQYF,TGCAGCGTTGACAGGGGAGGCAATGAGCAGTATTTT
TRBV19,.,TRBD2,TRBJ2-3,CASSPGTSRGNEQYF,TGTGCCAGTAGTCCCGGGACTAGCCGGGGGAATGAGCAGTATTTT
TRBV10-2,many,TRBD1,TRBJ2-2,CASRQGVFPGELFF,TGCGCCAGCAGACAGGGGGTTTTTCCCGGGGAGCTGTTTTTT
TRBV20-1,.,.,TRBJ2-1,CSAMATAAFSYNEQFF,TGCAGTGCTATGGCGACAGCCGCATTCTCCTACAATGAGCAGTTCTTC
TRBV20-1,many,.,TRBJ1-5,CSGKGRQGRNQPQHF,TGCAGTGGAAAGGGGCGGCAGGGGCGCAATCAGCCCCAGCATTTT
TRBV6-1,many,TRBD1,TRBJ1-1,CASSEAGQNRGNMNTEAFF,TGTGCCAGCAGTGAAGCGGGACAGAACCGGGGTAATATGAACACTGAAGCTTTCTTT
TRBV3-1,.,.,TRBJ2-5,CASSQNSKGETQYF,TGTGCCAGCAGCCAAAACAGCAAAGGGGAGACCCAGTACTTC
TRBV5-1,.,TRBD1,TRBJ1-5,CASSLYGTGVQETQHF,TGCGCCAGCAGCTTGTATGGGACAGGGGTCCAAGAGACCCAGCATTTT
TRBV7-4,.,.,TRBJ1-6,CASSYTGEQNSPLHF,TGTGCCAGCAGCTACACCGGGGAGCAAAATTCACCCCTCCACTTT
TRBV19,.,.,TRBJ1-2,CASSTGANYGYTF,TGTGCCAGTAGTACCGGGGCGAACTATGGCTACACCTTC
TRBV5-1,.,.,TRBJ2-5,CASSLDRNSNQPQYF,TGCGCCAGCAGCTTAGACAGGAATAGCAATCAGCCCCAGTACTTC
TRBV2,.,.,TRBJ2-1,CASRGGSSYNEQFF,TGTGCCAGCAGGGGGGGCAGCTCCTACAATGAGCAGTTCTTC
TRBV20-1,.,.,TRBJ2-3,CSGETGTDTQYF,TGCAGTGGGGAGACAGGCACAGATACGCAGTATTTT
TRBV10-3,.,TRBD2,TRBJ2-5,CAIRDSGRAVETQYF,TGTGCCATCAGAGATAGCGGGAGGGCCGTAGAGACCCAGTACTTC
TRBV2,.,.,TRBJ2-5,CASSESGPKGETQYF,TGTGCCAGCAGTGAAAGCGGACCGAAAGGGGAGACCCAGTACTTC
TRBV19,many,.,TRBJ2-4,CASSIIWTGSYGRAKNIQYF,TGTGCCAGTAGTATAATTTGGACAGGGTCCTACGGGAGGGCCAAAAACATTCAGTACTTC
TRBV19,few,.,TRBJ1-2,CAGRKGDYGYTF,TGTGCCGGGCGGAAGGGAGACTATGGCTACACCTTC
TRBV12-3/TRBV12-4,many,TRBD1,TRBJ1-5,CASGDRGVYSNQPQHF,TGTGCCAGCGGGGACAGGGGCGTCTATAGCAATCAGCCCCAGCATTTT
TRBV30,.,.,TRBJ1-2,CAWTPGSNYGYTF,TGTGCCTGGACCCCGGGGTCTAACTATGGCTACACCTTC
TRBV11-1,.,TRBD1,TRBJ2-7,CASSIGTGGGEQYF,TGTGCCAGCAGCATCGGGACAGGGGGCGGAGAGCAGTACTTC
TRBV12-3/TRBV12-4,many,.,TRBJ2-3,CASSLFFGRPETDTQYF,TGTGCCAGCAGTTTATTTTTCGGCAGGCCGGAAACAGATACGCAGTATTTT
TRBV7-7,many,.,TRBJ2-5,CASSSSWGSQETQYF,TGTGCTAGCAGCTCATCTTGGGGCAGCCAAGAGACCCAGTACTTC
TRBV5-1,many,TRBD2,TRBJ2-3,CASSLEASGGPPLTDTQYF,TGCGCCAGCAGCTTGGAGGCTAGCGGGGGCCCACCCCTCACAGATACGCAGTATTTT
TRBV19,.,TRBD2,TRBJ2-1,CASIPGSGRANEQFF,TGTGCCAGTATCCCGGGTAGCGGGAGGGCCAATGAGCAGTTCTTC
TRBV9,many,TRBD2,TRBJ2-3,CASSVGIAGDIDTQYF,TGTGCCAGCAGCGTAGGGATAGCGGGAGATATAGATACGCAGTATTTT
TRBV2,medium-sized,.,TRBJ1-2,CASTLLNSGYTF,TGTGCCAGCACCCTGTTAAACTCGGGCTACACCTTC
TRBV7-2,few,.,TRBJ2-5,CASSLSRVSETQYF,TGTGCCAGCAGCTTAAGCAGGGTCTCAGAGACCCAGTACTTC
TRBV29-1,.,.,TRBJ1-5,CSVALTFDNQPQHF,TGCAGCGTTGCTCTAACCTTTGACAATCAGCCCCAGCATTTT
TRBV24-1,few,.,TRBJ1-2,CATSDSGGHYGYTF,TGTGCCACCAGTGATTCGGGCGGACACTATGGCTACACCTTC
TRBV15,.,.,TRBJ2-3,CATSREEVADTQYF,TGTGCCACCAGCAGAGAAGAAGTTGCAGATACGCAGTATTTT
TRBV5-1,many,.,TRBJ2-3,CASSFLQWGASDTQYF,TGTGCCAGCAGCTTCCTACAATGGGGGGCCTCAGATACGCAGTATTTT
TRBV10-3,medium-sized,.,TRBJ1-2,CAISDGQGAYGYTF,TGTGCCATCAGTGACGGCCAGGGTGCCTATGGCTACACCTTC
TRBV20-1,.,.,TRBJ2-1,CSALYREQFF,TGCAGTGCCCTATACCGGGAGCAGTTCTTC